These 20 T cell receptor beta chains were sequenced from one sample in a study of blood T cells in healthy people across ages. It was with a sample-barcoded 5' primer and a J-beta primer mix that a second PCR of roughly 7 to 12 cycles was run. One entry per CDR3 protein, called by TCRdb with MiXCR from the 5' RACE reads. The top ten hold 3.6% of the sample, which has hundreds of thousands of distinct CDR3 sequences, roughly 21% seen once. The specimen was blood. The receptor source for this set is a man between 65 and 80 years old in good health.

This clonotype was picked up a small number of times. V usage is TRBV6-6 and J usage is TRBJ1-4, with D possibly TRBD1 on 6 matching bases. The CDR3 sequence is 15 residues long. V was clipped by 5 bases and J by 3 bases, with 13 bases between them. CDR1 and CDR2 (germline): MNHNY, SVGAGI (reference sequence). The CDR3 loop reads CASSTAGQPNEKLFF. CDR3 DNA: TGTGCCAGCAGTACCGCGGGACAACCTAATGAAAAACTGTTTTTT.

This chain connects TRBV20-1 to TRBJ2-7; D is undetermined. This CDR3 is built from 12 residues. The V end lost 3 bases, the J end lost 2 bases, and 8 bases lay between the germline ends. Germline CDR1 DFQATT, CDR2 SNEGSKA (reference sequence). Here the CDR3 reads CSASADAYEQYF. The CDR3 coding sequence is TGCAGTGCTAGTGCGGACGCCTACGAGCAGTACTTC.

The chain couples TRBV12-3 or TRBV12-4 to TRBJ2-5; weak D call: TRBD2 (6 bases). This CDR3 has 15 amino acids. V lost 1 base to trimming and J lost 1 base, with 10 bases between them. CDR3: CASSLGPSVQETQYF. CDR3 bases: TGTGCCAGCAGTTTAGGGCCTAGCGTCCAAGAGACCCAGTACTTC.

This clonotype occurred a few times. The CDR3 here is CASKLTGAEAFF. The CDR3 nucleotides are TGTGCCAGCAAACTTACAGGGGCTGAAGCTTTCTTT. The chain recombines TRBV6-6 with TRBJ1-1; TRBD1 agrees at 7 bases. Germline values: CDR1 MNHNY, CDR2 SVGAGI (reference sequence). Losses at the gene ends were 7 bases for V and 6 bases for J; bases not matched to a gene: 5. The CDR3 contains 12 residues.

The chain has TRBV18 and TRBJ1-1; D gene ambiguous. The CDR3 consists of 14 residues. Trimming pared 2 bases from V and 3 bases from J, leaving 10 bases between. Germline CDR1 is KGHSH and CDR2 is LQKENI. This CDR3 is CASSPGDEYTEAFF. As DNA, the CDR3 is TGTGCCAGCTCACCAGGGGATGAATACACTGAAGCTTTCTTT.

For this clonotype: A read error may explain this, as a much larger clone is one base away. This sequence joins TRBV28 and TRBJ2-5, with a possible D match to TRBD1 (5 bases). Trimming took 2 bases from V and 13 from J, leaving 14 bases between them. The CDR3 covers 12 residues. The germline V gene has CDR1 MDHEN and CDR2 SYDVKM. This CDR3 reads CASSLSVGDWYF. The CDR3 DNA reads TGTGCCAGCAGTTTAAGCGTAGGGGATTGGTACTTC.

The chain combines TRBV30 with TRBJ2-1, with no clear D. V gave up 5 bases and J gave up 3 bases, with 11 bases separating them. The CDR3 is made up of 13 amino acids. In germline, CDR1 is GTSNPN, CDR2 SVGIG (reference sequence). The CDR3 loop reads CAWSEVLYNEQFF. As DNA, the CDR3 is TGTGCCTGGTCGGAAGTTCTCTACAATGAGCAGTTCTTC.

The table lists this clonotype with a few counts. The junction and the germline gene differ at one end; a read error may be behind it. The rearrangement uses TRBV5-1 and TRBJ2-3; the D gene could be TRBD1 or TRBD2 (7 bases each). Germline-derived CDR1 and CDR2 are SGHRS and YFSETQ. This CDR3 region has 14 residues. The DNA for the CDR3 is TGCGCCAGCAGCTCAAGAAGCGGGACAGATGCGCAGTATTTT. This gives the protein CASSSRSGTDAQYF.

This chain links TRBV5-5 with TRBJ1-4; D not certain. The CDR3 extends over 13 amino acids. Trimming shortened V by 0 bases and J by 8 bases, and 8 bases separated the two germline ends. CDR1 is SGHKS, CDR2 YYEKEE, per germline (reference sequence). DNA for the CDR3: TGTGCCAGCAGCTTGGGGGTAGAGGAAAAACTGTTTTTT. It codes for CASSLGVEEKLFF.

This clonotype turned up a few times. The chain is built from TRBV29-1 and TRBJ2-7; the D gene is possibly TRBD2 (5 bases). CDR1 is SQVTM and CDR2 is ANQGSEA in the germline V gene. CDR3 length equals 12 residues. Trimming removed 5 bases at V and 1 base at J, with 9 bases between. The CDR3 nucleotides are TGCAGCGTTCTAGCTCGGTCCTACGAGCAGTACTTC. Translation: CSVLARSYEQYF.

The chain carries TRBV3-1 and TRBJ1-2; D uncertain. The CDR3 consists of 15 residues. Germline-derived CDR1 and CDR2 are LGHDT and YNNKEL (reference sequence). V shed 5 bases and J shed 0 bases, with 13 bases lying between them. In DNA form, the CDR3 reads TGTGCCAGCAGCACCCCGGACGGAACTAACTATGGCTACACCTTC. Its translation is CASSTPDGTNYGYTF. The entire variable domain, with the rest obtained from reference TRBV3-1 and TRBJ1-2, is as follows: DTAVSQTPKYLVTQMGNDKSIKCEQNLGHDTMYWYKQDSKKFLKIMFSYNNKELIINETVPNRFSPKSPDKAHLNLHINSLELGDSAVYFCASSTPDGTNYGYTFGSGTRLTVV.

V is TRBV5-1 and J is TRBJ2-7, with 8 positions matching TRBD2. The end of the DNA aligns better with TRBJ2-5, so the J call may be wrong. CDR3 length equals 17 residues. Germline values: CDR1 SGHRS, CDR2 YFSETQ. As DNA, the CDR3 is TGCGCCAGCACCCGAGGACCGACTAGCGTAAGACAAGAGACCCAGTACTTC. It encodes CASTRGPTSVRQETQYF.

This sequence joins TRBV5-1 and TRBJ1-4, with a weak D call TRBD1 (5 bases). The V gene's germline CDR1 is SGHRS and CDR2 YFSETQ. The CDR3 extends over 12 amino acids. V was shortened by 4 bases and J by 12 bases, with 13 bases between the two germline ends. The CDR3 nucleotides are TGCGCCAGCAGCCCTGCTGGGGCAGAACTGTTTTTT. It yields the protein CASSPAGAELFF.

This clonotype was seen only a few times. The chain combines TRBV4-3 with TRBJ2-1, with D hard to call. The CDR3 extends over 16 amino acids. V dropped 0 bases and J dropped 1 base, with 10 bases sitting between them. The germline V gene encodes CDR1 LGHNA and CDR2 YSLEER. CDR3 sequence reads: CASSQDPRASYNEQFF. CDR3 sequence (DNA): TGCGCCAGCAGCCAAGATCCGCGCGCTTCCTACAATGAGCAGTTCTTC.

This chain connects TRBV14 to TRBJ2-7; D is perhaps TRBD2 (6 bases). Trimming removed 2 bases from V and 6 bases from J, with 11 bases in between. The CDR3 covers 13 residues. Per the germline V gene, CDR1 is SGHDN and CDR2 is FVKESK. The CDR3 bases are TGTGCCAGCAGCCAAACCACTAGCCTCGAGCAGTACTTC. Protein product: CASSQTTSLEQYF.

The V and J genes are TRBV2 and TRBJ2-4, with 9 bases identical to TRBD1. CDR1 and CDR2 from the germline V gene are SNHLY and FYNNEI. The ends lost 2 bases at V and 3 bases at J; junction bases unmatched: 11. This CDR3 has 18 residues. This chain's CDR3 is CASSERTEGQGGKNIQYF. CDR3 in DNA: TGTGCCAGCAGTGAACGTACGGAGGGACAGGGTGGCAAAAACATTCAGTACTTC.

The rearrangement joins TRBV6-6 to TRBJ2-7; 9 bases match TRBD1. The germline CDR1 and CDR2 sequences are MNHNY and SVGAGI (reference sequence). The J segment lost 6 bases and the V segment lost 2 bases, leaving 11 bases of the junction unmatched. The CDR3 runs to 16 residues. CDR3 protein: CASSYAGQGSRSEQYF. The CDR3 coding sequence is TGTGCCAGCAGTTACGCCGGACAGGGGTCCAGGTCCGAGCAGTACTTC.

This clonotype was seen a handful of times. The V gene is TRBV6-1, the J gene TRBJ2-7, with 11 bases matching TRBD2. Germline CDR1 reads MNHNS; CDR2 reads SASEGT. The CDR3 runs 14 residues. The V and J ends lost 6 bases and 3 bases, in that order; junction bases with no gene match: 4. The CDR3 sequence is CASRGTSGGYEQYF. DNA for the CDR3: TGTGCCAGCAGGGGGACTAGCGGAGGCTACGAGCAGTACTTC.

This clonotype was detected a few times. V is TRBV20-1 and J is TRBJ2-2; 10 bases align to TRBD2. With 5 bases clipped from V and 1 base from J, the junction kept 4 bases outside the gene matches. The CDR3 has 15 residues. The germline V gene has CDR1 DFQATT and CDR2 SNEGSKA (reference sequence). CDR3 residues: CSAQRLAGNTGELFF. The CDR3 region has the DNA TGCAGTGCTCAGAGACTAGCGGGGAACACCGGGGAGCTGTTTTTT.

There are a few counts of this clonotype. This chain links TRBV5-1 with TRBJ2-1; 16 bases match TRBD2. The end of the DNA is better explained by TRBJ2-5, so the J call may be wrong. This CDR3 spans 14 amino acids. In germline, CDR1 is SGHRS, CDR2 YFSETQ. Here the CDR3 DNA reads TGCGCCAGCGGTGACGGGACTAGCGGGAGGGCCCAGTACTTC. It translates to CASGDGTSGRAQYF.